In this sample, the clone carrying this T cell receptor (beta chain) turned up a few times. The sample originates from a study of blood T cell repertoires in COVID-19. Study-wide background: Whether acute or convalescent, the COVID-19 samples came from the United States, Italy and Spain. Nucleic acid was either cDNA or gDNA, and it came from T cells, B-cell-depleted T cells, or PBMCs.

In the authors' methods: Counts of nucleated cells, estimated from reference gene primer amplification, were obtained. The repertoire was sequenced with immunoSEQ multiplex PCR; TCRdb's copy has only in-frame clones and lacks some. D and trimming come from the DNA, and the V and J calls and clone size come from that table. The data contain more than 200,000 clones, 80% to 90% of them singletons. Sequencing used peripheral blood. This clonotype was sampled from a woman aged 40-49 years who had recovered from COVID-19.

The CDR3 region is CASRPFEGVNSNQPQHF. DNA for the CDR3: TGTGCCAGCAGACCTTTTGAGGGTGTAAATAGCAATCAGCCCCAGCATTTT. The V call is TRBV6-2 or TRBV6-3, the J call TRBJ1-5, with no clear D. V lost 6 bases and J 0 bases, leaving 18 bases between the germline ends. Per the germline V gene, CDR1 is MNHEY and CDR2 is SVGEGT. The CDR3 length is 17 residues.